Below are 14 T cell receptor beta chains sequenced from a single sample in a study of blood T cell repertoires in COVID-19. Measured with immunoSEQ multiplex PCR; TCRdb has only the in-frame clones, and not every one. The sample contains fewer than 200,000 clones, roughly nine tenths of which appear only once. Sequenced material: peripheral blood. The receptors derive from a man younger than 35 who had recovered from COVID-19.

This chain connects TRBV9 to TRBJ1-3; D is perhaps TRBD1 (5 bases). Germline values: CDR1 SGDLS, CDR2 YYNGEE. This CDR3 spans 14 amino acids. V lost 7 bases and J lost 4, with 15 bases in between. The CDR3 DNA is TGTGCCAGCGGAACCGGGACTGTCGGAAACACCATATATTTT. Amino acids: CASGTGTVGNTIYF.

The chain joins TRBV4-3 to TRBJ1-4, with D tentatively TRBD1 (5 bases). CDR3 length: 17 residues. The V gene lost 1 base and the J gene lost 6 bases, with 18 bases spanning the gap. Germline values: CDR1 LGHNA, CDR2 YSLEER. The CDR3 sequence is CASSQGRKSRDYEKLFF. The CDR3 nucleotides are TGCGCCAGCAGCCAAGGAAGGAAGAGCAGGGATTATGAAAAACTGTTTTTT.

The rearrangement links TRBV28 to TRBJ2-1; 13 bases match TRBD2. The CDR3 runs to 17 residues. Germline V gene data show CDR1 as MDHEN and CDR2 as SYDVKM. V gave up 5 bases and J gave up 6 bases; unmatched junction bases: 10. CDR3 sequence (DNA): TGTGCCAGCAGTCCCGCCGGACTAGCGGGAGTAGGCAATGAGCAGTTCTTC. Encoded protein: CASSPAGLAGVGNEQFF.

The chain links TRBV6-1 to TRBJ2-7; unclear D gene. V lost 0 bases, J lost 6 bases, and 6 bases lay in between. The germline CDR1 and CDR2 sequences are MNHNS and SASEGT. The CDR3 is 12 amino acids. The DNA of the CDR3 is TGTGCCAGCAGTGAAGCCAGAGGCGAGCAGTACTTC. Its translation: CASSEARGEQYF.

V gene TRBV25-1 combines with J gene TRBJ2-1, with D tentatively TRBD1 (5 bases). The CDR3 is made up of 11 amino acids. Per the germline V gene, CDR1 is MGHDK and CDR2 is SYGVNS. V lost 6 bases and J lost 10, with 10 bases in between. The CDR3 loop is CASRFDSEQFF. Written as DNA, the CDR3 is TGTGCCAGCAGGTTCGACAGCGAGCAGTTCTTC.

V and J are TRBV5-6 and TRBJ1-2; 7 bases line up with TRBD1. CDR1 and CDR2 (germline): SGHDT, YYEEEE. The CDR3 contains 14 residues. Trimming cost V 4 bases and J 6 bases; bases outside gene matches: 9. The CDR3 spells CASSPGQRANGYTF. The CDR3, as DNA: TGTGCCAGCAGCCCGGGACAGAGAGCCAATGGCTACACCTTC. Looking up the rest from reference TRBV5-6 and TRBJ1-2 gives the full variable domain: DAGVTQSPTHLIKTRGQQVTLRCSPKSGHDTVSWYQQALGQGPQFIFQYYEEEERQRGNFPDRFSGHQFPNYSSELNVNALLLGDSALYLCASSPGQRANGYTFGSGTRLTVV.

This sequence joins TRBV21-1 and TRBJ1-2; TRBD1, the table's D call, was not compared with the DNA. TRBV21-1 is a listed pseudogene. The CDR3 totals 15 residues. CDR3: CASSKRRDSLYGYTF. As DNA, the CDR3 is TGTGCCAGCAGCAAACGCCGGGACAGCCTCTATGGCTACACCTTC.

The chain recombines TRBV7-3 with TRBJ1-2; 9 bases map to TRBD1. The germline V gene has CDR1 SGHTA and CDR2 FQGTGA. J gave up 8 bases and V 5 bases, and 6 bases lay outside the gene matches. The CDR3 has 13 amino acids. This CDR3 is CASSLQGAGGYTF. Written as DNA, the CDR3 is TGTGCCAGCAGCCTACAGGGGGCTGGAGGCTACACCTTC.

The rearrangement uses TRBV5-6 and TRBJ1-1; 9 bases line up with TRBD1. J lost 4 bases, V lost 5 bases, and 3 bases had no gene match. Per the germline V gene, CDR1 is SGHDT and CDR2 is YYEEEE. The CDR3 runs 13 residues. The CDR3 coding sequence is TGTGCCAGCAGGTCGACAGGGGGCACTGAAGCTTTCTTT. Protein: CASRSTGGTEAFF.

V is TRBV3-1 (or the pseudogene TRBV3-2) and J is TRBJ1-2, with D possibly TRBD1 on 5 matching bases. Germline V gives CDR1 LGHDT, CDR2 YNNKEL (reference sequence). This CDR3 is 14 amino acids long. Trimming removed 0 bases from V and 4 bases from J, with 9 bases in between. CDR3 in amino acids: CASSQEGQLYGYTF. CDR3 bases: TGTGCCAGCAGCCAAGAAGGACAACTCTATGGCTACACCTTC.

In regard to this clone: Sequence at one end of the junction differs from germline and may be a read error. The V call is TRBV30, the J call TRBJ2-7; tentative D call: TRBD1 (6 bases). This CDR3 region has 11 residues. Germline-derived CDR1 and CDR2 are GTSNPN and SVGIG (reference sequence). CDR3 region: CAWTYRGSIEF. CDR3 bases: TGTGCCTGGACCTATAGGGGGTCTATCGAGTTC. The full variable domain, rest sourced from reference TRBV30 and TRBJ2-7, is SQTIHQWPATLVQPVGSPLSLECTVEGTSNPNLYWYRQAAGRGLQLLFYSVGIGQISSEVPQNLSASRPQDRQFILSSKKLLLSDSGFYLCAWTYRGSIEFGPGTRLTVT.

This clone was seen once. The rearrangement links TRBV28 to TRBJ2-5; 9 bases map to TRBD1. CDR3 length: 16 amino acids. The junction had 8 bases not matched to a gene; V was cut back by 2 bases and J by 4 bases. Per germline, CDR1 MDHEN and CDR2 SYDVKM. CDR3 nucleotides: TGTGCCAGCAGTTTAAGCAGGACAGGGGTCGTAGAGACCCAGTACTTC. Translated: CASSLSRTGVVETQYF.

The sample holds one count of this clone. The chain has TRBV6-5 and TRBJ2-7, with 10 bases fitting TRBD2. The CDR3 loop spans 15 amino acids. From germline, CDR1 is MNHEY and CDR2 SVGAGI. The J segment lost 5 bases and the V segment lost 2 bases, leaving 6 bases of the junction unmatched. The CDR3 region has the DNA TGTGCCAGCAGTTACGCGGCTAGCGGGAGAAACGAGCAGTACTTC. It yields the protein CASSYAASGRNEQYF.

V is TRBV9 and J is TRBJ2-1; the match to TRBD1 covers 10 bases. The V gene end was trimmed by 4 bases and the J gene end by 15 bases; junction bases not matched to a gene: 10. Germline V gene sequence: CDR1 SGDLS, CDR2 YYNGEE. This CDR3 comprises 13 residues. The CDR3 sequence is CASSFTGTGVGFF. DNA of the CDR3: TGTGCCAGCAGCTTCACCGGGACAGGGGTGGGGTTCTTC.